This is a list of T cell receptor beta chains from one sample in a study of T-cell memory formation after mild COVID-19. TCRdb called the 5' RACE reads again in MiXCR, with one record for every CDR3 protein. The sample comprises 40,000 to 60,000 distinct CDR3 sequences, about 12% of which are singletons, and approximately 24% rests with the top ten. The sample taken for sequencing was PBMCs or a T cell subset sorted from them (not recorded which). The origin of the receptors is a man younger than 30 who had mild COVID-19 (a few samples of this study predate the infection). Cell type and time point are not known. Each CDR3 is given with its conserved first and last residue. The D gene is left open where the match is weak. The size of a clone is reported for some rows only, either as once, few or many, or as a class for expanded clones.

clone_size,d_call,cdr3_length,j_call,v_call,cdr3_nt,cdr3_aa
NA,TRBD1,16,TRBJ1-4,TRBV3-1,TGTGCCAGCAGCCCGGGACAGGTTATGGAAAATGAAAAACTGTTTTTT,CASSPGQVMENEKLFF
NA,NA,14,TRBJ2-5,TRBV27,TGTGCCAGCAGTTATGCAGGGGCAGTGGAGACCCAGTACTTC,CASSYAGAVETQYF
few,TRBD1,15,TRBJ2-7,TRBV10-3,TGTGCCATCAGTGACTCCGGGACAGGGGTTTACGAGCAGTACTTC,CAISDSGTGVYEQYF
many,NA,13,TRBJ2-3,TRBV7-8,TGTGCCAGCAGCTTAGAATATCGGGGGTGCGAGTATTTT,CASSLEYRGCEYF
many,NA,14,TRBJ2-7,TRBV2,TGTGCCAGCAGTGAACGGACGAGCTCCTACGAGCAGTACTTC,CASSERTSSYEQYF
few,NA,15,TRBJ2-5,TRBV12-3/TRBV12-4,TGTGCCAGCAGTTTGCTCAGGGGAGGGGTAGAGACCCAGTACTTC,CASSLLRGGVETQYF
many,NA,15,TRBJ2-7,TRBV12-3/TRBV12-4,TGTGCCAGCAGTTTAGCGGTGACTGGGAGGAACGAGCAGTACTTC,CASSLAVTGRNEQYF
many,NA,14,TRBJ2-3,TRBV7-2,TGTGCCAGCAGCTTATACTCAGGGGAAGATACGCAGTATTTT,CASSLYSGEDTQYF
few,TRBD2,16,TRBJ2-1,TRBV20-1,TGCAGTGCAGAACCACGACTAGCGGGGGCCCACAATGAGCAGTTCTTC,CSAEPRLAGAHNEQFF
NA,TRBD2,15,TRBJ2-1,TRBV5-1,TGCGCCAGCACCCAGACTAGCGGGGGGGCGGGTGAGCAGTTCTTC,CASTQTSGGAGEQFF
NA,NA,15,TRBJ1-1,TRBV6-5,TGTGCCAGCAGTTACTCGAAGGCCGGGGACACTGAAGCTTTCTTT,CASSYSKAGDTEAFF
few,NA,13,TRBJ2-5,TRBV5-1,TGCGCCAGCAGGAGGGGTTTTCAAGAGACCCAGTACTTC,CASRRGFQETQYF
NA,NA,12,TRBJ2-2,TRBV2,TGTGCCAGCAGTGCAGACACCGGGGAGCTGTTTTTT,CASSADTGELFF
NA,NA,14,TRBJ1-1,TRBV7-2,TGTGCCAGCAGCCCACAGGGTAGGAGGACTGAAGCTTTCTTT,CASSPQGRRTEAFF
NA,TRBD2,16,TRBJ2-1,TRBV18,TGTGCCAGCTCATTACGGACTAGCGGGGGAAAAGATGAGCAGTTCTTC,CASSLRTSGGKDEQFF